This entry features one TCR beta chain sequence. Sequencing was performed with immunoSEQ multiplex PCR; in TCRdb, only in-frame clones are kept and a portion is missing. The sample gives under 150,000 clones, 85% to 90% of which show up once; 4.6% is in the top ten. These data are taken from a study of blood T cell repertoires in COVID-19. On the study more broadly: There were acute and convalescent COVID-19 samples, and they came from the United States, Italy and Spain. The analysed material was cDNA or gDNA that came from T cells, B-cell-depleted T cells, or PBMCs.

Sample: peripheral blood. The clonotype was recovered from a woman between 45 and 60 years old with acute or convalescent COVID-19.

CDR3 sequence: CASSSRHGTFQPQHF. The CDR3 coding sequence is TGTGCCAGTAGTTCCCGGCACGGGACATTTCAGCCCCAGCATTTT. The rearrangement uses TRBV19 and TRBJ1-5; weak D call: TRBD1 (6 bases). Deletions cut 5 bases from V and 6 bases from J, with 17 bases between. Germline V gives CDR1 LNHDA, CDR2 SQIVND (reference sequence). The CDR3 covers 15 residues.